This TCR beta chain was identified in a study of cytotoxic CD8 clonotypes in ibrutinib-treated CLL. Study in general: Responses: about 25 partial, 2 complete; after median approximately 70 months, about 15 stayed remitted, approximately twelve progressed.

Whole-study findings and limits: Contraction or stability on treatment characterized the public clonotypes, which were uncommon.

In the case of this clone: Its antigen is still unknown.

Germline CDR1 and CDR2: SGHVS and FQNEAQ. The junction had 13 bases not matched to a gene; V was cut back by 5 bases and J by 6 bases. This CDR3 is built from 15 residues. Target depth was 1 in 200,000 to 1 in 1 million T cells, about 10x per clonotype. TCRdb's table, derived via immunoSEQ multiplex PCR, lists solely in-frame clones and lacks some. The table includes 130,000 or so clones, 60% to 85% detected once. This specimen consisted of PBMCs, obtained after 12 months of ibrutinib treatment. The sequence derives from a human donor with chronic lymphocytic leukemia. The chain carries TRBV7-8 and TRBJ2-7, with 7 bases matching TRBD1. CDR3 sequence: CASSRTGDSVSEQYF. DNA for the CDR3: TGTGCCAGCAGCCGAACCGGGGACAGTGTCTCCGAGCAGTACTTC.